This paragraph reports one T cell receptor beta chain. The authors extracted RNA and reverse transcribed it into cDNA as the sequencing template. Measured with immunoSEQ multiplex PCR; TCRdb has only the in-frame clones, and not every one. The sample consists of 100,000 to 150,000 clones, 45% to 50% of them appearing once. The data were taken from a study of CD8+ T cells in alopecia areata. Starting from PBMCs, sorting isolated CD4+ and CD8+ T cells. Trimming took 0 bases from V and 1 from J; bases not matched to a gene: 4. The CDR3 consists of 16 residues. The germline V gene has CDR1 MNHNY and CDR2 SVGAGI (reference sequence).

This TCR was sampled from a human donor with alopecia areata. The V call is TRBV6-6, the J call TRBJ2-7; 9 bases fit TRBD1. What was sequenced was NKG2D-low CD8+ T cells sorted from blood. CDR3 bases: TGTGCCAGCAGTTACTCCGGGACAGGGAGTTCCTACGAGCAGTACTTC. Its translation: CASSYSGTGSSYEQYF.